The clone carrying this T cell receptor beta chain has only a few counts. Its cognate antigen is unknown. The data stem from a study of neoadjuvant anti-PD-1 for oral cavity cancer. Study in general: Most patients had three to four biweekly doses of 3 mg/kg nivolumab before resection. Non-progressing patients received a fourth nivolumab dose near day 43, then surgery on days 50-56.

V lost 8 bases and J 8 bases, leaving 21 bases between the germline ends. This CDR3 is built from 14 residues. CDR1 is MNHNS, CDR2 SASEGT, per germline. Findings and caveats of the study: Pretreatment Treg/Th17 ratio correlated inversely with post-treatment tumor clonality.

Produced via immunoSEQ multiplex PCR; TCRdb's table is partial and in-frame only. The sample carries under 15,000 clones, approximately 70% recorded once. The chain recombines TRBV6-1 with TRBJ1-2; a possible D gene is TRBD1 (5 bases). This clonotype was obtained from a person between 35 and 79 years old with oral cavity squamous cell carcinoma. This specimen consisted of PBMCs, obtained before nivolumab (anti-PD-1) treatment. Written as DNA, the CDR3 is TGTGCCAGCGACTCCGGGACCGCAATTGGGGGCTACACCTTC. Translating gives CASDSGTAIGGYTF.